One and the same sample provided the 20 T cell receptor beta chains below, sequenced in a study of T cell repertoires in cytomegalovirus infection. TCRdb recomputed calls from the reads with MiXCR, one row per CDR3 protein. The repertoire consists of around 200,000 distinct CDR3 sequences, with about 17% occurring once and the leading ten covering about 23%. The specimen sequenced was CD8+ T cells from PBMCs. The receptors derive from a human donor in good health (CMV status not recorded). Some clones in this sample may be carry-over from other donors' samples.

The chain employs TRBV20-1 and TRBJ2-1, with 10 nucleotides matching TRBD2. Germline V gene lookup returns CDR1 DFQATT and CDR2 SNEGSKA (reference sequence). V was clipped by 1 base and J by 3 bases; unmatched bases: 0. The CDR3 sequence is 14 residues long. Here the CDR3 DNA reads TGCAGTGCTAGAGTAGCGGGGGGCTACAATGAGCAGTTCTTC. Translating it yields CSARVAGGYNEQFF.

This clonotype appeared a few times. CDR3 nucleotides: TGTGCCAGCAGCTTAGTCAGGTTACCGATGAACACTGAAGCTTTCTTT. Protein: CASSLVRLPMNTEAFF. V is TRBV7-2 and J is TRBJ1-1; no reliable D call. Trimming removed 1 base from V and 0 bases from J, with 12 bases in between. The CDR3 runs to 16 residues. CDR1 SGHTA and CDR2 FQGNSA come from the germline V gene.

V usage is TRBV5-6 and J usage is TRBJ1-2; no definite D call. The CDR3 consists of 15 residues. CDR1 and CDR2 from the germline V gene are SGHDT and YYEEEE. The V end was cut by 0 bases, the J end by 1 base, with 10 bases between. The CDR3 region is CASSLGTAFNYGYTF. The DNA for the CDR3 is TGTGCCAGCAGCTTGGGAACCGCATTTAACTATGGCTACACCTTC.

This clonotype was found a few times. The gene calls are TRBV28 and TRBJ1-1; D is unclear. In germline, CDR1 is MDHEN, CDR2 SYDVKM. The CDR3 is 12 amino acids. Trimming pared 8 bases from V and 3 bases from J, leaving 10 bases between. The CDR3 region is CASAGMDTEAFF. CDR3 coding DNA: TGTGCCAGCGCCGGAATGGACACTGAAGCTTTCTTT. Supplemented by reference TRBV28 and TRBJ1-1, the full variable domain reads DVKVTQSSRYLVKRTGEKVFLECVQDMDHENMFWYRQDPGLGLRLIYFSYDVKMKEKGDIPEGYSVSREKKERFSLILESASTNQTSMYLCASAGMDTEAFFGQGTRLTVV.

The rearrangement uses TRBV12-3 or TRBV12-4 and TRBJ2-7, with D possibly TRBD1 on 6 matching bases. There are 12 residues in the CDR3. V lost 6 bases, J lost 6 bases, and 12 bases lay in between. The CDR3 coding sequence is TGTGCCAGCAGACCAGGGGCGAGCGAGCAGTACTTC. Protein sequence: CASRPGASEQYF.

J is TRBJ1-4 and V is TRBV4-1; 10 bases are shared with TRBD1. V gave up 4 bases and J gave up 5 bases; unmatched junction bases: 10. The CDR3 spans 17 residues. The germline gives CDR1 MGHRA, CDR2 YSYEKL. The CDR3 DNA reads TGCGCCAGCAGCCCGGGTCCGGGACAGGGGCTAAATGAAAAACTGTTTTTT. It codes for CASSPGPGQGLNEKLFF.

The chain couples TRBV7-9 to TRBJ1-1; 7 positions agree with TRBD1. The CDR3 is 13 residues long. V was clipped by 8 bases and J by 1 base; unmatched bases: 4. CDR1 SEHNR and CDR2 FQNEAQ come from the germline V gene (reference sequence). The CDR3 nucleotides read TGTGCCAGCGGATGGACAGGGAACACTGAAGCTTTCTTT. Its protein product is CASGWTGNTEAFF.

The rearrangement uses TRBV19 and TRBJ2-1; tentatively, D is TRBD2 (5 bases). Trimming took off 3 bases at V and 8 bases at J, with 11 bases between the two ends. This CDR3 comprises 13 residues. CDR1 and CDR2 (germline): LNHDA, SQIVND (reference sequence). CDR3: CASSIPGVHEQFF. CDR3 bases: TGTGCCAGTAGTATCCCCGGGGTCCATGAGCAGTTCTTC.

This clonotype was picked up one time. The chain links TRBV6-5 to TRBJ1-1; TRBD1 aligns across 10 bases. V shed 0 bases and J 5 bases; nucleotides not matched to a gene: 6. This CDR3 is built from 16 residues. Germline CDR1 and CDR2: MNHEY and SVGAGI. CDR3 coding DNA: TGTGCCAGCAGTTACTCTGGGACAGGGGTTGGGACTGAAGCTTTCTTT. Translated: CASSYSGTGVGTEAFF.

The chain carries TRBV28 and TRBJ1-5, with D uncertain. This CDR3 has 14 amino acids. Germline assignment: CDR1 MDHEN and CDR2 SYDVKM. Trimming pared 3 bases from V and 4 bases from J, leaving 10 bases between. The CDR3 nucleotides read TGTGCCAGCAGTTTTGGAGGGAAAAATCAGCCCCAGCATTTT. Encoded protein: CASSFGGKNQPQHF.

This clonotype was observed at least ten times. The chain couples TRBV7-2 to TRBJ1-5, with D possibly TRBD1 on 6 matching bases. CDR3 size: 15 residues. CDR1 is SGHTA, CDR2 FQGNSA, per germline. Trimming removed 3 bases at V and 0 bases at J, with 9 bases between. CDR3 DNA: TGTGCCAGCAGCTTCCAGGGGTATAGCAATCAGCCCCAGCATTTT. It translates to CASSFQGYSNQPQHF.

This chain connects TRBV12-3 or TRBV12-4 to TRBJ2-1, with D possibly matching TRBD2 (7 bases). CDR3 length equals 16 residues. V was shortened by 5 bases and J by 8 bases, with 22 bases between the two germline ends. Written as DNA, the CDR3 is TGTGCCAGCAGTCGAACACGACTAGGGGGGGGGGATGAGCAGTTCTTC. This gives the protein CASSRTRLGGGDEQFF.

This chain links TRBV6-6 with TRBJ1-1; D is unresolved. CDR1 and CDR2 from the germline V gene are MNHNY and SVGAGI (reference sequence). This CDR3 has 12 residues. V was pared by 2 bases and J by 6 bases, with 7 bases between. The CDR3 region has the DNA TGTGCCAGCAGTTACAGTGGATCTGAAGCTTTCTTT. Its protein is CASSYSGSEAFF.

This clonotype turned up a few times. J is TRBJ2-2 and V is TRBV28, with D possibly being TRBD2 (6 bases). The CDR3 extends over 17 amino acids. Germline CDR1 is MDHEN and CDR2 is SYDVKM. V was trimmed by 4 bases and J by 0 bases, leaving 15 bases between them. The CDR3 sequence is CASSWVWRDSNTGELFF. The CDR3 DNA reads TGTGCCAGCAGTTGGGTCTGGCGGGACTCGAACACCGGGGAGCTGTTTTTT.

This clonotype was observed a few times. The V call is TRBV6-2 or TRBV6-3, the J call TRBJ2-7; no clear D gene. Germline lookup yields CDR1 MNHEY and CDR2 SVGEGT. CDR3 size: 15 residues. V was pared by 7 bases and J by 2 bases, with 18 bases between. The CDR3 DNA sequence: TGTGCCAGCAAGAAGCCTCTAACAGCGCCCTACGAGCAGTACTTC. Its protein is CASKKPLTAPYEQYF.

The chain couples TRBV14 to TRBJ1-4, with no clear D. The ends were cut back, 3 bases at V and 8 bases at J, with 7 bases in the middle. This CDR3 is 12 amino acids long. The germline V gene has CDR1 SGHDN and CDR2 FVKESK. CDR3 nucleotide sequence: TGTGCCAGCAGCCAGAACCGAGAAAAACTGTTTTTT. It translates to CASSQNREKLFF.

This rearrangement joins TRBV9 to TRBJ1-2; D not certain. Deletions cut 0 bases from V and 3 bases from J, with 30 bases between. Looked up from germline, CDR1 is SGDLS and CDR2 is YYNGEE. CDR3 length: 21 amino acids. The CDR3 DNA follows: TGTGCCAGCAGCGTAGCTACCCGCGCAGGCCCTACCCTCCTTGAACACTATGGCTACACCTTC. The encoded protein is CASSVATRAGPTLLEHYGYTF.

A few counts support this clonotype. The chain employs TRBV7-9 and TRBJ1-2; unclear D gene. Trimming took off 0 bases at V and 5 bases at J, with 7 bases between the two ends. Germline V gene lookup returns CDR1 SEHNR and CDR2 FQNEAQ (reference sequence). This CDR3 contains 13 residues. The CDR3 DNA reads as TGTGCCAGCAGCTTAGCGGATCTATATGGCTACACCTTC. This translates into CASSLADLYGYTF.

The chain recombines TRBV7-8 with TRBJ2-2, with D uncertain. Trimming removed 5 bases from V and 2 bases from J, with 12 bases in between. The CDR3 runs to 15 residues. Germline values: CDR1 SGHVS, CDR2 FQNEAQ. The CDR3 is CASSHVAANTGELFF. Written as DNA, the CDR3 is TGTGCCAGCAGCCACGTGGCGGCCAACACCGGGGAGCTGTTTTTT. Full variable domain (rest looked up from reference TRBV7-8 and TRBJ2-2): GAGVSQSPRYKVAKRGQDVALRCDPISGHVSLFWYQQALGQGPEFLTYFQNEAQLDKSGLPSDRFFAERPEGSVSTLKIQRTQQEDSAVYLCASSHVAANTGELFFGEGSRLTVL.

This clonotype has only a few counts. The rearrangement joins TRBV2 to TRBJ1-2; unclear D gene. V gave up 3 bases and J gave up 8 bases, with 16 bases separating them. Germline lookup yields CDR1 SNHLY and CDR2 FYNNEI. This CDR3 comprises 14 residues. CDR3 region: CASSDWAGAEGYTF. The CDR3 coding sequence is TGTGCCAGCAGTGATTGGGCGGGTGCGGAAGGCTACACCTTC.